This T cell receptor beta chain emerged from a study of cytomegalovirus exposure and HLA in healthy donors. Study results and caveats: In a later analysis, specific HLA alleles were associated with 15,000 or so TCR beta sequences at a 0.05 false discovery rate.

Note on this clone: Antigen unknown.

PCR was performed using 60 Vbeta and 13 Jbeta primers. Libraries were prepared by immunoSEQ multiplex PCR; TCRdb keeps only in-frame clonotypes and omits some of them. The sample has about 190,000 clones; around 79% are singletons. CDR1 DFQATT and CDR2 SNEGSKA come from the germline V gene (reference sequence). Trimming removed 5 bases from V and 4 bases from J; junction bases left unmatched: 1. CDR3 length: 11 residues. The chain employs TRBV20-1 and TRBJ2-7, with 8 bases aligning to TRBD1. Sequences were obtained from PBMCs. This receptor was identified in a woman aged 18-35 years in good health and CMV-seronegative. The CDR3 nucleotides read TGCAGTGCTGACAGGGGATACGAGCAGTACTTC. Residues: CSADRGYEQYF.